This T cell receptor beta chain was found in a study of T-cell memory formation after mild COVID-19. Study findings and constraints: The study found contracting CD4+ clones mainly in CM and EM and contracting CD8+ clones in EMRA. Pre-infection memory held some responding clones, suggesting pre-existing cross-reactive T cells responded. Nothing showed for sure that second-wave clones peaking on day 37 were SARS-CoV-2 specific.

Constant-segment-primed 5'RACE gave TCR alpha and TCR beta cDNA libraries with sample barcodes and UMIs. TCRdb ran MiXCR on the 5' RACE reads and lists one entry per CDR3 protein. This table has some 410,000 distinct CDR3 sequences, roughly a quarter appearing once. CDR1 is MNHEY and CDR2 is SVGEGT in the germline V gene. The CDR3 is 13 residues long. V dropped 6 bases and J dropped 3 bases, with 9 bases sitting between them. Ten or more counts support this clonotype. Its antigen is undetermined. Sequencing was done on a sample of PBMCs or a T cell subset sorted from them (not recorded which). This rearrangement joins TRBV6-2 or TRBV6-3 to TRBJ2-1, with D hard to call. This receptor was obtained from an adult woman who had mild COVID-19 (a few samples of this study predate the infection). Cell type and time point are not known. CDR3 amino acids: CASRGNGYNEQFF. In nucleotides, the CDR3 is TGTGCCAGCAGGGGGAACGGCTACAATGAGCAGTTCTTC.